The entry below gives a single T cell receptor (beta chain) sequence along with its context. The antigen is not known. Sequencing was performed with immunoSEQ multiplex PCR; in TCRdb, only in-frame clones are kept and a portion is missing. This repertoire shows approximately 28,000 clones, 70% to 90% found once; its top ten account for over 13%. The CDR3 is made up of 18 amino acids. J was trimmed by 4 bases and V by 5 bases; bases with no gene match: 16. Germline V CDR1 and CDR2: MNHEY, SMNVEV (reference sequence). This record comes from a study of T cells in localized non-small cell lung cancer. Findings of the study overall: Sequencing covered just one tumor region, so heterogeneity cannot be ruled out. Uninvolved adjacent lung showed the highest T cell clonality, exceeding tumor. A median of around 52 clones ranked among the top 100 in tumor appeared in adjacent lung. Higher T cell density in the blood was associated with longer overall survival, whereas higher adjacent-lung clonality associated with shorter survival.

The sequences come from peripheral blood, collected before any cancer treatment. This TCR derives from an older female donor with stage II squamous cell lung carcinoma. The chain has TRBV27 and TRBJ1-2; the match to TRBD1 covers 10 bases. Here the CDR3 DNA reads TGTGCCAGCAGTCTATACGCGTTAATGGGACAGGGGACCTATGGCTACACCTTC. Protein product: CASSLYALMGQGTYGYTF.